This TCR beta chain was captured by sequencing in a study of tissue T cells after allogeneic stem cell transplantation (dated by TCRdb to 2022 to 2024). General notes on the study: Several adult allo-HCT recipients with steroid-refractory GVHD were prospectively enrolled in a research-autopsy study over an approximately 3-year period. The study profiled TCR beta repertoires across many tissues from research autopsies of patients with and without GVHD, plus mouse models of GVHD. Every GVHD patient had gastrointestinal GVHD and was given several lines of GVHD-directed therapy, and about 5 of the GVHD patients also had skin involvement. The human part of the study was a prospective observational study with no blinding and no randomization. Every GVHD patient got a graft from a donor, with four grafts unmodified and three CD34-selected to deplete T cells. For viably preserved blood and marrow, CD3+ T cells were flow-sorted when cell numbers allowed, whereas DNA was extracted directly from smaller samples. Pre-transplant PBMCs, which were of recipient origin, were available from roughly 5 GVHD patients.

To note about this clone: It has no known antigen specificity. No much larger clone exists at a distance of one base, and base qualities are not known.

Libraries were prepared through the immunoSEQ multiplex PCR assay. Adaptive Biotechnologies performed TCRbeta CDR3 sequencing at survey depth and reported CDR3 sequences, V/J genes, productive frequency, and template counts. TCR beta CDR3 regions were amplified from genomic DNA rather than RNA. Under the source paper's analysis protocol: Jensen-Shannon divergence was used to quantify pairwise repertoire overlap between tissues, with a value of 1 indicating complete divergence and a value of 0 indicating identical repertoires. Tissues were clustered by single-linkage agglomerative hierarchical clustering of pairwise JSD values, and the clustering results were displayed as dendrograms. GLIPH2 was applied to all patient samples using simulation_depth 1000, kmer_min_depth 3, and cdr3_length_cutoff 8, and only groups with more than two unique CDR3s were retained. A standardized tissue-overlap score was calculated by extrapolating Jaccard GLIPH-group overlap across patients to a standard repertoire size of 1000 clones. To look at how diversity was associated with clinical or experimental variables, linear mixed-effect models were used, with tissue treated as a fixed effect and individual treated as a random effect. TCRdb re-hosts the immuneACCESS table, in-frame sequences only. Its copies lack some clones; in the studies checked, an unresolved V gene accounts for under half of them, and the cause for the rest is not known. V and J calls and clone size are those listed in that table; D and trimming were worked out from the DNA. This sample holds about 43,000 clones; over 85% were observed only once. Approximately 3.6% of the sample is held by the ten biggest clonotypes.

The V and J ends are trimmed by 6 bases and 4 bases, leaving 12 bases between them. Taken from the germline V gene (reference sequence), the CDR1 and CDR2 loops are SEHNR and FQNEAQ. The CDR3, from cysteine to phenylalanine, totals 13 residues. Only the CDR3 DNA stays, 39 bases, in frame from base 1. The label giving this sample's time point can be read as: recipient (host-origin) PBMCs collected before allo-HCT. The full study reports these points: Sampling depth was acknowledged as a limitation, and the patient cohort was both small and clinically heterogeneous. Within patients, how anatomically similar tissues were was a major factor shaping TCR repertoire composition, regardless of disease or transplant status. In both patients and mice, T cells from blood and spleen picked up only a limited part of the TCR repertoire that was detected in tissues. Which tissue TCRs were alloreactive or antigen-specific was not determined in the study, and some of the clones might have been host cells that persisted. Only a few T cell clones appeared in more than one patient, yet motif-based clustering showed tissue-specific repertoire signatures that were shared between patients.

The chain is made from TRBV7-9 and TRBJ2-5, and the D gene may be TRBD2, 5 bases matching. The clonotype comes from a woman aged 35 to 70 who later had graft-versus-host disease after an allogeneic stem cell transplant. Specimen: blood, collected before transplantation. CDR3 reads: CASSLRVLETQYF. The nucleotides are TGTGCCAGCAGTCTGCGGGTTTTAGAGACCCAGTACTTC. Extended through the reference TRBV7-9 and TRBJ2-5 proteins, this CDR3 yields the full variable domain: DTGVSQNPRHKITKRGQNVTFRCDPISEHNRLYWYRQTLGQGPEFLTYFQNEAQLEKSRLLSDRFSAERPKGSFSTLEIQRTEQGDSAMYLCASSLRVLETQYFGPGTRLLVL.